Following are 3 T cell receptor beta chains from one sample sequenced in a study of Ad26.COV2.S vaccination and SARS-CoV-2 variants. Measured with immunoSEQ multiplex PCR; TCRdb has only the in-frame clones, and not every one. The sample comprises about 680,000 clones, about 90% of which are singletons, and about 1.5% rests with the top ten. The treatment denotes: roughly 19 received Ad26.COV2.S at low or high dose, single or two shots; roughly five received placebo; per-sample allocation not given. Sampling was performed 63 days after the first vaccine or placebo injection. Sequenced material: peripheral blood, taken in a trial of Ad26.COV2.S vaccine versus placebo. The receptors shown here come from a person aged 18 to 59 who received the Ad26.COV2.S COVID-19 vaccine or a placebo.

The rearrangement joins TRBV3-1 (or the pseudogene TRBV3-2) to TRBJ2-6; D possibly corresponds to TRBD1 (5 bases). CDR3 length equals 16 residues. Trimming removed 0 bases at V and 2 bases at J, with 8 bases between. Germline CDR1 is LGHDT and CDR2 is YNNKEL (reference sequence). Here the CDR3 DNA reads TGTGCCAGCAGCCAAGATATAGGGGCTGGGGCCAACGTCCTGACTTTC. This codes for CASSQDIGAGANVLTF.

This clone was recorded a few times. This chain joins TRBV5-1 and TRBJ1-3, with D perhaps TRBD1 (5 bases). Germline-derived CDR1 and CDR2 are SGHRS and YFSETQ. V lost 2 bases and J lost 4, with 10 bases in between. This CDR3 has 14 residues. The CDR3 sequence: CASSFGREGNTIYF. The CDR3 coding sequence is TGCGCCAGCAGCTTCGGCAGGGAAGGAAACACCATATATTTT.

The gene calls are TRBV6-5 and TRBJ1-2; possibly TRBD1 for D (5 bases). CDR3 length equals 16 residues. Trimming shortened V by 0 bases and J by 4 bases, and 15 bases separated the two germline ends. Per the germline V gene, CDR1 is MNHEY and CDR2 is SVGAGI. The CDR3 coding sequence is TGTGCCAGCAGTTACTCGTTGGGGGTAGGGCCCTATGGCTACACCTTC. This translates into CASSYSLGVGPYGYTF.